The clone carrying this TCR beta chain appeared a few times. Its specificity is unknown. Trimming stripped 6 bases from V and 3 bases from J, with 9 bases between. Germline V gives CDR1 DFQATT, CDR2 SNEGSKA (reference sequence). The length of the CDR3 is 12 residues. TCRdb processed the 5' RACE reads anew with MiXCR; each CDR3 protein has one entry. The sample yields tens of thousands of distinct CDR3 sequences, around 25% seen once. The data are from a study of CD8 T cells in ankylosing spondylitis. Study-level results: Seemingly distinctive of ankylosing spondylitis blood was a TCR beta motif formed by eight highly homologous variants.

This chain uses TRBV20-1 with TRBJ1-5; D perhaps matches TRBD1 (5 bases). The TCR was taken from a male donor with ankylosing spondylitis or in good health (not recorded which). Sample: blood, either unsorted or a sorted T cell fraction (not recorded which). In DNA form, the CDR3 reads TGCAGTGCAGGGACGAACAATCAGCCCCAGCATTTT. Translating it yields CSAGTNNQPQHF.